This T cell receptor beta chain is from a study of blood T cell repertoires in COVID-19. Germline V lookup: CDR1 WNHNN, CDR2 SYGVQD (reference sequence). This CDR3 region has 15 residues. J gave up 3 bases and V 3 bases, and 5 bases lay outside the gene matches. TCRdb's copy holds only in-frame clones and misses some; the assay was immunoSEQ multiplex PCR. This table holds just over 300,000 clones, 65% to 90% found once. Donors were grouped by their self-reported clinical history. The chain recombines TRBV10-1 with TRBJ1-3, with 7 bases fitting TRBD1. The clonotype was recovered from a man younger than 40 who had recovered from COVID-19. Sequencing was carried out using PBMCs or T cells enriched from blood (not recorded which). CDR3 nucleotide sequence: TGCGCCAGCAGTGAAGGCCAGGGGGATGGAAACACCATATATTTT. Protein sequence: CASSEGQGDGNTIYF.